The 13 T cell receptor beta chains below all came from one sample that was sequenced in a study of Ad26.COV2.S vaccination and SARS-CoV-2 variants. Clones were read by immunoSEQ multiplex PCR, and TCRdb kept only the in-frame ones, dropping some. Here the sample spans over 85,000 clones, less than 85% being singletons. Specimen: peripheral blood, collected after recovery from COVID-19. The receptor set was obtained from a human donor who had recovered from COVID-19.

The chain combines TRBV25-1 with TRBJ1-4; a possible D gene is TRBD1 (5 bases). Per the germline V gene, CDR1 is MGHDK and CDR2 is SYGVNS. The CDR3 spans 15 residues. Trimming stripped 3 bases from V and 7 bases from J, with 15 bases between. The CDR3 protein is CASSDKSGRGEKLFF. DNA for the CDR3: TGTGCCAGCAGTGACAAATCGGGAAGGGGTGAAAAACTGTTTTTT.

The DNA of the CDR3 is TGTGCCAGCAGCCTCAGACTCACAGGGGTAAATTCACCCCTCCACTTT. The encoded protein is CASSLRLTGVNSPLHF. The chain has TRBV5-4 and TRBJ1-6, with 7 nucleotides matching TRBD1. The ends lost 4 bases at V and 7 bases at J; junction bases unmatched: 11. Germline V gene lookup returns CDR1 SGHNT and CDR2 YYREEE (reference sequence). This CDR3 has 16 amino acids.

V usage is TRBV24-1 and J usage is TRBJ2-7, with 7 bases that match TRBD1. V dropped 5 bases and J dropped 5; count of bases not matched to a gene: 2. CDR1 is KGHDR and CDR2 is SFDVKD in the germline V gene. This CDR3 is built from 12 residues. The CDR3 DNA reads TGTGCCACCAGTGGCAGGGGGAACGAGCAGTACTTC. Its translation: CATSGRGNEQYF.

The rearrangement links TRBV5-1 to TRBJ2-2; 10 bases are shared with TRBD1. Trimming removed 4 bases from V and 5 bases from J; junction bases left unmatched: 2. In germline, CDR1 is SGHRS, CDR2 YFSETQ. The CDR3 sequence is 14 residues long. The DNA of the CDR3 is TGCGCCAGCAGCACGGGACAGGGGACCGGGGAGCTGTTTTTT. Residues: CASSTGQGTGELFF.

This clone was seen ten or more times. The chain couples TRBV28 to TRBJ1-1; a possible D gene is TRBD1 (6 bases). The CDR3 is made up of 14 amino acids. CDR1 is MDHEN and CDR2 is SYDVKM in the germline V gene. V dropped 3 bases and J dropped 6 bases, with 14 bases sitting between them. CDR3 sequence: CASSLSGGGAEAFF. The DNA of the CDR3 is TGTGCCAGCAGTTTGAGTGGGGGCGGCGCTGAAGCTTTCTTT.

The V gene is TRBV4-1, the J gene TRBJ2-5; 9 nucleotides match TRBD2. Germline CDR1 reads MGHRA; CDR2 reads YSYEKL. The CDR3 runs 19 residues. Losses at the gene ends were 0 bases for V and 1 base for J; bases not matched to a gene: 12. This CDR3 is CASSQEARTSDGSQETQYF. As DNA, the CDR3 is TGCGCCAGCAGCCAAGAAGCACGGACTAGCGATGGTTCCCAAGAGACCCAGTACTTC.

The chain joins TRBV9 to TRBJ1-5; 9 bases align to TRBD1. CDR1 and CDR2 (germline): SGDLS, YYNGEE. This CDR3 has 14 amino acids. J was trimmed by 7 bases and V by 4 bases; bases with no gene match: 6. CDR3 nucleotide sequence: TGTGCCAGCAGCCCGGGACAGGGAAGCCAGCCCCAGCATTTT. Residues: CASSPGQGSQPQHF.

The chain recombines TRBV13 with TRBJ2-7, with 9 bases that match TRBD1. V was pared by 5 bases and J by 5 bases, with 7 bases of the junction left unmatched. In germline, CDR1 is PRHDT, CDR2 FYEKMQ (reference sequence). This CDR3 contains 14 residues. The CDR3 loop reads CASSQRTGANEQYF. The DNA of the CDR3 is TGTGCCAGCAGCCAAAGGACAGGGGCTAACGAGCAGTACTTC.

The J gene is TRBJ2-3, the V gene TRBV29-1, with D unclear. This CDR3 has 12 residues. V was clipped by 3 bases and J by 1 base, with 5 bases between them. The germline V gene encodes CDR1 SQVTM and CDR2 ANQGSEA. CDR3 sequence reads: CSVDKGTDTQYF. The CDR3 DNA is TGCAGCGTTGATAAGGGCACAGATACGCAGTATTTT.

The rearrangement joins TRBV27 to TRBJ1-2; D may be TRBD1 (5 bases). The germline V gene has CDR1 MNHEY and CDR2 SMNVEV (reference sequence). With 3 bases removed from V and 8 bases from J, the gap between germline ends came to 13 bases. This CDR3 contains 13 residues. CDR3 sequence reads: CASSFTGAGGYTF. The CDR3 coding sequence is TGTGCCAGCAGTTTTACCGGGGCAGGCGGCTACACCTTC.

The CDR3 reads CASMGAKNYGYTF. DNA of the CDR3: TGTGCCAGCATGGGGGCTAAGAACTATGGCTACACCTTC. The chain couples TRBV28 to TRBJ1-2; possible D gene TRBD1, 6 bases. This CDR3 is 13 amino acids long. With 7 bases removed from V and 2 bases from J, the gap between germline ends came to 11 bases. CDR1 is MDHEN, CDR2 SYDVKM, per germline.

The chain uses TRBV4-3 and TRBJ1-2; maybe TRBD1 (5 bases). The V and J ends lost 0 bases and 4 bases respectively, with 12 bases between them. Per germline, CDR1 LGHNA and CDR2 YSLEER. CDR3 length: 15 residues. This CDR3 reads CASSQEGRIGYGYTF. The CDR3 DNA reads TGCGCCAGCAGCCAAGAGGGGCGTATAGGCTATGGCTACACCTTC.

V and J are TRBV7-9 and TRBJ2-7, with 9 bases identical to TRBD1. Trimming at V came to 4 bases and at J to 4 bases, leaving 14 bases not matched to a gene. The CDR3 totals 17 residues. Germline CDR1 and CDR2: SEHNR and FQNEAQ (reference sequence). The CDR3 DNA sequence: TGTGCCAGCAGCTCTTTTGGGGGACAGGGAAGGCCATACGAGCAGTACTTC. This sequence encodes CASSSFGGQGRPYEQYF. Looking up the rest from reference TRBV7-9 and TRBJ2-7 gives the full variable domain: DTGVSQNPRHKITKRGQNVTFRCDPISEHNRLYWYRQTLGQGPEFLTYFQNEAQLEKSRLLSDRFSAERPKGSFSTLEIQRTEQGDSAMYLCASSSFGGQGRPYEQYFGPGTRLTVT.